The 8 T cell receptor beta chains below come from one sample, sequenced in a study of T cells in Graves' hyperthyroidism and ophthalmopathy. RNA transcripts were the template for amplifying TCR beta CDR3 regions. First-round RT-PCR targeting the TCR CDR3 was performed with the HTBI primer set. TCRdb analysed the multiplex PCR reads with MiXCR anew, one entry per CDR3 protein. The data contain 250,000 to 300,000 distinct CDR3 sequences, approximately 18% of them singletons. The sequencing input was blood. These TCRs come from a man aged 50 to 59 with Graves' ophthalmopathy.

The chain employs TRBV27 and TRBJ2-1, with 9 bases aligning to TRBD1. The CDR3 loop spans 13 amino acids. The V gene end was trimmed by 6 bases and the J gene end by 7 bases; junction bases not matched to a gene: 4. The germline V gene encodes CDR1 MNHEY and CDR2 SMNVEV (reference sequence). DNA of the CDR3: TGTGCCAGCAGCCTACAGGGGGCGAATGAGCAGTTCTTC. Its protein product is CASSLQGANEQFF.

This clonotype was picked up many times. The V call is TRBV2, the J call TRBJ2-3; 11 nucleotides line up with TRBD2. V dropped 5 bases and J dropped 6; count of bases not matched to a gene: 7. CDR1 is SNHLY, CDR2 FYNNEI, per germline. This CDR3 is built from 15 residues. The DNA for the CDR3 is TGTGCCAGCAGTAGCACTAGCGGGAGATCGGATACGCAGTATTTT. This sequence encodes CASSSTSGRSDTQYF.

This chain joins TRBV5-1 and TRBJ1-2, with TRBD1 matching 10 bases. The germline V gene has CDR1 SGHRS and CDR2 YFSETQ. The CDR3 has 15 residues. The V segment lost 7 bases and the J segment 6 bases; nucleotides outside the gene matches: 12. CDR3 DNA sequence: TGCGCCAGCTCGACTATTGGGGGACAGGGGAATGGCTACACCTTC. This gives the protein CASSTIGGQGNGYTF.

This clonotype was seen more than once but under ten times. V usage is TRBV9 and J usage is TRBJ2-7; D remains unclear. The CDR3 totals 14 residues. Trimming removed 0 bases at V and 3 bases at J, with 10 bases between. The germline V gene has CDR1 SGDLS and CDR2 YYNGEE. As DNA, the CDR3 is TGTGCCAGCAGCGTAGAAGAGTGGGGCTACGAGCAGTACTTC. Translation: CASSVEEWGYEQYF.

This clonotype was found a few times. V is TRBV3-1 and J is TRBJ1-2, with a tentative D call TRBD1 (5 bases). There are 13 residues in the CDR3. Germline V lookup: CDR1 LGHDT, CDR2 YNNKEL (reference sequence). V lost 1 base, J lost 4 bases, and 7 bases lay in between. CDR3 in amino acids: CASSQGGTYGYTF. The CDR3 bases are TGTGCCAGCAGCCAAGGTGGGACCTATGGCTACACCTTC.

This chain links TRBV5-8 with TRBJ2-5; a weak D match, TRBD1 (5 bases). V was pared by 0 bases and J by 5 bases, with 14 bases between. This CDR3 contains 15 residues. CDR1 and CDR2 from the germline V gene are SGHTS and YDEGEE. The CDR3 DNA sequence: TGTGCCAGCAGCTTGGGTACAGGTTCTTTGGAGACCCAGTACTTC. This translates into CASSLGTGSLETQYF.

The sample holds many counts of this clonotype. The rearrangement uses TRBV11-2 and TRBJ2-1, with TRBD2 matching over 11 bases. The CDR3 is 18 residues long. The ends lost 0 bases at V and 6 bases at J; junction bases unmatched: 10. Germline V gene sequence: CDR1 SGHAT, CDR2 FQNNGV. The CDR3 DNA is TGTGCCAGCAGCTTAGATATCCTGAGACTAGCGGGAAGCAATGAGCAGTTCTTC. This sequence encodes CASSLDILRLAGSNEQFF.

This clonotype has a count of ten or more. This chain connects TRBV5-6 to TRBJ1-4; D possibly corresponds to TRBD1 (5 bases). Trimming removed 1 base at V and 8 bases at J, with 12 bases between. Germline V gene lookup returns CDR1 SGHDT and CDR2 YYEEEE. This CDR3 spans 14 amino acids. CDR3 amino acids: CASSLFQGTEKLFF. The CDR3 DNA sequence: TGTGCCAGCAGCTTGTTCCAGGGAACGGAAAAACTGTTTTTT.